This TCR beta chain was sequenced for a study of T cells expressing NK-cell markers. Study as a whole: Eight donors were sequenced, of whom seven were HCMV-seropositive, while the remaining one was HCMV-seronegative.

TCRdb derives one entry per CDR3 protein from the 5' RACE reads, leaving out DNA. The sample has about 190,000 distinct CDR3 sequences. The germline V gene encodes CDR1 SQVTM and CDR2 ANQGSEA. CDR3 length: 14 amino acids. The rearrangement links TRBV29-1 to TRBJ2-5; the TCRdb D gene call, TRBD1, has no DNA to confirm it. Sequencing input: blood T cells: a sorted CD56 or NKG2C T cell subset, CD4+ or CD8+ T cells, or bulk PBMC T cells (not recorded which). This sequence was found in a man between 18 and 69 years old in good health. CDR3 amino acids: CSVGGQGWVETQYF.